This T cell receptor (beta chain) was documented in a study of siplizumab effects on memory and regulatory T cells. Broader study findings: Siplizumab brought about a significant reduction in alloreactive sequences traceable to unstimulated CD4+ memory cells.

This CDR3 contains 14 residues. Germline lookup yields CDR1 SGHDN and CDR2 FVKESK. After removal of 3 bases from V and 3 bases from J, the junction contained 5 bases not matched to a gene. About this clone itself: Its antigen is not known.

Here immunoSEQ multiplex PCR was the method, and the copy in TCRdb shows in-frame clones only, minus some. The sample has tens of thousands of clones; 85% to 95% are singletons. The sequence was collected from a human donor in good health. The sequencing sample was made of CD8+ T cells sorted from blood. The V call is TRBV14, the J call TRBJ2-7; 7 bases align to TRBD1. The CDR3 region has the DNA TGTGCCAGCAGCCATTGGGACAGAAACTACGAGCAGTACTTC. Its protein product is CASSHWDRNYEQYF.